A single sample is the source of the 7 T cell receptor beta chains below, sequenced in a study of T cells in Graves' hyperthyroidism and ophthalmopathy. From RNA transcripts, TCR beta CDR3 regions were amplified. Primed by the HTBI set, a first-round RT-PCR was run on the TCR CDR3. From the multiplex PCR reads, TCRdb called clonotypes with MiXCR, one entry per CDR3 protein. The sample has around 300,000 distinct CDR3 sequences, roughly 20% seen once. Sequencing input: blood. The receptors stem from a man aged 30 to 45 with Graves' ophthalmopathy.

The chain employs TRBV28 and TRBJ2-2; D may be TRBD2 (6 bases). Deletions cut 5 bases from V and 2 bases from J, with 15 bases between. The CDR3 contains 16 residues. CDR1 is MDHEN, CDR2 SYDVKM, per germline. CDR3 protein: CASSRAGTSNTGELFF. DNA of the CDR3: TGTGCCAGCAGTAGAGCCGGGACTTCAAACACCGGGGAGCTGTTTTTT. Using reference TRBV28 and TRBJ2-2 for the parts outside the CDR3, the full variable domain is DVKVTQSSRYLVKRTGEKVFLECVQDMDHENMFWYRQDPGLGLRLIYFSYDVKMKEKGDIPEGYSVSREKKERFSLILESASTNQTSMYLCASSRAGTSNTGELFFGEGSRLTVL.

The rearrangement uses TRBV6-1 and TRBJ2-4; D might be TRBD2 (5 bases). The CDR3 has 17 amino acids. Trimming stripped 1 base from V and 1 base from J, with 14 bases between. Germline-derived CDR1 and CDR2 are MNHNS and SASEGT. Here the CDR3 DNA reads TGTGCCAGCAGTGAAGGGAGGAGACCCTCTGCCAAAAACATTCAGTACTTC. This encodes CASSEGRRPSAKNIQYF.

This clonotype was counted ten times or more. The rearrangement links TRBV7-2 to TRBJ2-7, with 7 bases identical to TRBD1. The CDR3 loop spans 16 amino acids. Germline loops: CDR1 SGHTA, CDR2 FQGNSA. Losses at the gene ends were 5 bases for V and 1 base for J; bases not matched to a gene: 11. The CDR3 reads CASSRAGGSTSYEQYF. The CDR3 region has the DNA TGTGCCAGCAGCCGGGCAGGGGGTTCTACTTCCTACGAGCAGTACTTC.

CDR3 region: CASSPNTVSYEQYF. In DNA form, the CDR3 reads TGTGCCAGCAGTCCCAACACTGTCTCCTACGAGCAGTACTTC. V usage is TRBV28 and J usage is TRBJ2-7; no clear D. CDR3 size: 14 residues. V lost 5 bases and J lost 0, with 11 bases in between. Germline V gene data show CDR1 as MDHEN and CDR2 as SYDVKM.

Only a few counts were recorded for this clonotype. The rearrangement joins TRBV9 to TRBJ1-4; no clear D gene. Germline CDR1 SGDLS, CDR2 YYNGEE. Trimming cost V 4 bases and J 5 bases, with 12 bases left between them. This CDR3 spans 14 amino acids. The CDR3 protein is CASSIDADNEKLFF. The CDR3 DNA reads TGTGCCAGCAGCATAGACGCGGACAATGAAAAACTGTTTTTT.

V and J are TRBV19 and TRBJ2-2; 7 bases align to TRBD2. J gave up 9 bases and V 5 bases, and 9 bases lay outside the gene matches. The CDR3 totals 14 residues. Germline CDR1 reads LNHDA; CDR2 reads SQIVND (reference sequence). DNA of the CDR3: TGTGCCAGTAGTGCCGCCGGGACTACTAGGGAGCTGTTTTTT. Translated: CASSAAGTTRELFF. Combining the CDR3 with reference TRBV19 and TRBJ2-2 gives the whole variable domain DGGITQSPKYLFRKEGQNVTLSCEQNLNHDAMYWYRQDPGQGLRLIYYSQIVNDFQKGDIAEGYSVSREKKESFPLTVTSAQKNPTAFYLCASSAAGTTRELFFGEGSRLTVL.

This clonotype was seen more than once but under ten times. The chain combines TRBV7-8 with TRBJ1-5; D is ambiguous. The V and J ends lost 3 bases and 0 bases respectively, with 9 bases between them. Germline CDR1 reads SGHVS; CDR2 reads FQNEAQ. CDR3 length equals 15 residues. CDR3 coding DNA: TGTGCCAGCAGCTTCGAACGGAATAGCAATCAGCCCCAGCATTTT. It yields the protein CASSFERNSNQPQHF. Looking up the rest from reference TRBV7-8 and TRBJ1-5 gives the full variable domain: GAGVSQSPRYKVAKRGQDVALRCDPISGHVSLFWYQQALGQGPEFLTYFQNEAQLDKSGLPSDRFFAERPEGSVSTLKIQRTQQEDSAVYLCASSFERNSNQPQHFGDGTRLSIL.